These 21 T cell receptor beta chains came from one sample sequenced in a study of beta chain features in type 1 diabetes. Isolated RNA was reverse transcribed in full, so expressed TCRB transcripts were sequenced. Method: immunoSEQ multiplex PCR; TCRdb's copy keeps in-frame clones and lacks some. This sample carries roughly 140,000 clones, about 8.5% of them seen once, and the ten largest clones take almost 0.65%. The sample was central memory CD4+ T cells from blood. All receptors come from a man between 18 and 29 years old in good health.

This clone has only a few counts. V and J are TRBV30 and TRBJ1-4; TRBD1 agrees at 8 bases. The CDR3 totals 14 residues. In germline, CDR1 is GTSNPN, CDR2 SVGIG (reference sequence). V trimming: 4 bases; J trimming: 7 bases; junction bases outside the gene matches: 8. Here the CDR3 reads CAWTGGDVGEKLFF. CDR3 nucleotide sequence: TGTGCCTGGACAGGGGGCGACGTGGGTGAAAAACTGTTTTTT.

In this sample, this clone turned up a few times. The CDR3 loop is CAISESRDSRNSPLHF. In DNA form, the CDR3 reads TGTGCCATCAGTGAGTCCAGGGACAGTAGGAATTCACCCCTCCACTTT. The rearrangement joins TRBV10-3 to TRBJ1-6; 7 bases are a match to TRBD1. The V gene end was trimmed by 0 bases and the J gene end by 7 bases; junction bases not matched to a gene: 6. Per the germline V gene, CDR1 is ENHRY and CDR2 is SYGVKD. The CDR3 loop spans 16 amino acids.

This clone was seen a handful of times. V and J are TRBV19 and TRBJ1-5; no clear D gene. CDR1 is LNHDA and CDR2 is SQIVND in the germline V gene (reference sequence). The CDR3 contains 14 residues. Between the trimmed V and J ends, which lost 1 base and 3 bases, there was a span of 7 bases. This chain's CDR3 is CASSIASYNQPQHF. CDR3 nucleotide sequence: TGTGCCAGTAGTATAGCCTCCTACAATCAGCCCCAGCATTTT. Complete variable domain (other parts from reference TRBV19 and TRBJ1-5): DGGITQSPKYLFRKEGQNVTLSCEQNLNHDAMYWYRQDPGQGLRLIYYSQIVNDFQKGDIAEGYSVSREKKESFPLTVTSAQKNPTAFYLCASSIASYNQPQHFGDGTRLSIL.

The rearrangement uses TRBV5-4 and TRBJ2-1; a weak D match, TRBD2 (6 bases). Per germline, CDR1 SGHNT and CDR2 YYREEE (reference sequence). Trimming took off 1 base at V and 1 base at J, with 9 bases between the two ends. The CDR3 covers 15 residues. In DNA form, the CDR3 reads TGTGCCAGCAGCTTGTGGGGGGTGTCCTACAATGAGCAGTTCTTC. Encoded protein: CASSLWGVSYNEQFF.

This clone was recorded a few times. The chain recombines TRBV7-6 with TRBJ1-1; 7 bases match TRBD1. The CDR3 totals 14 residues. V lost 1 base and J lost 5; bases outside the gene matches: 4. CDR1 and CDR2 from the germline V gene are SGHVS and FNYEAQ. CDR3 residues: CASSLDRGGTEAFF. Written as DNA, the CDR3 is TGTGCCAGCAGCTTAGACAGGGGTGGTACTGAAGCTTTCTTT.

This clone appeared a single time. The chain's CDR3 is CASSEDRGFYGYTF. CDR3 in DNA: TGTGCCAGCAGTGAGGACAGGGGATTCTATGGCTACACCTTC. The rearrangement links TRBV6-5 to TRBJ1-2; 9 bases map to TRBD1. CDR1 is MNHEY and CDR2 is SVGAGI in the germline V gene. After removal of 5 bases from V and 4 bases from J, the junction contained 5 bases not matched to a gene. This CDR3 has 14 residues.

DNA for the CDR3: TGTGCCAGTACCTCTCTATCGGGAGAGACCCAGTACTTC. Translation: CASTSLSGETQYF. The chain is built from TRBV19 and TRBJ2-5, with unresolved D. Germline V CDR1 and CDR2: LNHDA, SQIVND (reference sequence). Trimming cost V 7 bases and J 4 bases, with 13 bases left between them. The CDR3 sequence is 13 residues long.

V is TRBV19 and J is TRBJ1-2; no firm D call. Trimming cost V 5 bases and J 7 bases, with 8 bases left between them. The CDR3 runs to 11 residues. CDR1 is LNHDA, CDR2 SQIVND, per germline (reference sequence). CDR3 sequence reads: CASSVSSGYTF. CDR3 coding DNA: TGTGCCAGTAGTGTCTCGAGTGGCTACACCTTC.

This clone was seen ten or more times. V usage is TRBV11-2 and J usage is TRBJ1-2, with 7 bases lining up with TRBD1. After removal of 3 bases from V and 6 bases from J, the junction contained 7 bases not matched to a gene. This CDR3 has 14 residues. The V gene's germline CDR1 is SGHAT and CDR2 FQNNGV. CDR3 nucleotides: TGTGCCAGCAGCTTCACCCGGGACAGAGATGGCTACACCTTC. It translates to CASSFTRDRDGYTF. The full variable domain, in which reference TRBV11-2 and TRBJ1-2 provide the parts outside the CDR3, is EAGVAQSPRYKIIEKRQSVAFWCNPISGHATLYWYQQILGQGPKLLIQFQNNGVVDDSQLPKDRFSAERLKGVDSTLKIQPAKLEDSAVYLCASSFTRDRDGYTFGSGTRLTVV.

This clone has a handful of counts. The V gene is TRBV7-8, the J gene TRBJ2-5; 7 bases are shared with TRBD1. With 5 bases clipped from V and 4 bases from J, the junction kept 7 bases outside the gene matches. This CDR3 has 14 amino acids. Germline assignment: CDR1 SGHVS and CDR2 FQNEAQ. CDR3 loop: CASSPRTGRETQYF. The CDR3 nucleotides read TGTGCCAGCAGCCCCAGGACAGGTCGAGAGACCCAGTACTTC.

The rearrangement joins TRBV5-6 to TRBJ2-7; TRBD1 matches 11 bases. Germline loops: CDR1 SGHDT, CDR2 YYEEEE. J gave up 0 bases and V 7 bases, and 6 bases lay outside the gene matches. The length of the CDR3 is 15 residues. Written as DNA, the CDR3 is TGTGCCAGCCAGCTTGGGACAGGGGGCTCCTACGAGCAGTACTTC. Translation gives CASQLGTGGSYEQYF.

This clone was detected only a few times. The J gene is TRBJ2-3, the V gene TRBV4-3; D not certain. Looked up from germline, CDR1 is LGHNA and CDR2 is YSLEER. CDR3 size: 13 residues. V was trimmed by 4 bases and J by 1 base, leaving 6 bases between them. The CDR3 loop is CASSPGRTDTQYF. CDR3 bases: TGCGCCAGCAGCCCGGGTCGCACAGATACGCAGTATTTT.

The chain combines TRBV6-5 with TRBJ2-3; maybe TRBD2 (7 bases). Germline CDR1 reads MNHEY; CDR2 reads SVGAGI. Trimming shortened V by 6 bases and J by 5 bases, and 18 bases separated the two germline ends. This CDR3 region has 15 residues. The CDR3 is CASSRLGGQRDTQYF. CDR3 nucleotide sequence: TGTGCCAGCAGCCGCCTCGGGGGGCAGAGAGATACGCAGTATTTT.

This chain connects TRBV28 to TRBJ2-3; TRBD2 agrees at 9 bases. Losses at the gene ends were 4 bases for V and 2 bases for J; bases not matched to a gene: 4. Germline CDR1 and CDR2: MDHEN and SYDVKM. CDR3 length equals 15 residues. The CDR3 region has the DNA TGTGCCAGCAGTTCCATAGCGGGAGTCACAGATACGCAGTATTTT. Translation: CASSSIAGVTDTQYF.

Only a few counts were recorded for this clone. The V gene is TRBV11-1, the J gene TRBJ2-3; 10 nucleotides agree with TRBD2. The CDR3 is made up of 15 amino acids. Looked up from germline, CDR1 is SGHAT and CDR2 is FQDESV (reference sequence). V shed 4 bases, J shed 1 base, and the junction held 2 bases outside the gene matches. The CDR3 region is CASSSGTSGTDTQYF. CDR3 bases: TGTGCCAGCAGCTCCGGGACTAGCGGCACAGATACGCAGTATTTT.

The chain uses TRBV4-2 and TRBJ2-7; 7 bases are a match to TRBD2. This CDR3 comprises 16 residues. Germline V CDR1 and CDR2: LGHNA, YNFKEQ. Trimming cost V 1 base and J 3 bases; bases outside gene matches: 9. The DNA for the CDR3 is TGTGCCAGCAGCCAAGTCCGCCCGACTAGCAGCTACGAGCAGTACTTC. The encoded protein is CASSQVRPTSSYEQYF.

This clone was found a few times. The gene calls are TRBV19 and TRBJ2-1; D unclear. The CDR3 is made up of 14 amino acids. Trimming cost V 3 bases and J 0 bases, with 6 bases left between them. Germline V gene sequence: CDR1 LNHDA, CDR2 SQIVND (reference sequence). The CDR3 spells CASSIEASYNEQFF. The DNA for the CDR3 is TGTGCCAGTAGTATCGAGGCCTCCTACAATGAGCAGTTCTTC.

V usage is TRBV27 and J usage is TRBJ2-7; no clear D. V was trimmed by 6 bases and J by 2 bases, leaving 11 bases between them. The CDR3 runs 13 residues. Per the germline V gene, CDR1 is MNHEY and CDR2 is SMNVEV (reference sequence). CDR3 loop: CASRAHNTYEQYF. CDR3 coding DNA: TGTGCCAGCAGGGCACACAATACCTACGAGCAGTACTTC.

V gene TRBV6-5 combines with J gene TRBJ2-7; D remains ambiguous. V gave up 5 bases and J gave up 2 bases, with 16 bases separating them. Germline loops: CDR1 MNHEY, CDR2 SVGAGI. This CDR3 has 15 residues. The CDR3 here is CASSPDEPATYEQYF. The CDR3 DNA reads as TGTGCCAGCAGTCCCGATGAACCTGCTACCTACGAGCAGTACTTC.

This clone has at least ten counts. The rearrangement joins TRBV9 to TRBJ2-5; tentative D call: TRBD1 (5 bases). Trimming removed 3 bases at V and 2 bases at J, with 14 bases between. The CDR3 totals 15 residues. CDR1 is SGDLS and CDR2 is YYNGEE in the germline V gene. The CDR3 region has the DNA TGTGCCAGCAGCGGGAAATCCGACAGTCAAGAGACCCAGTACTTC. It encodes CASSGKSDSQETQYF.

This clone was found a few times. J is TRBJ2-7 and V is TRBV10-3, with 8 bases that match TRBD1. V shed 6 bases, J shed 5 bases, and the junction held 9 bases outside the gene matches. Germline V lookup: CDR1 ENHRY, CDR2 SYGVKD. The CDR3 is 14 residues long. CDR3 sequence: CAIRVRTGNHEQYF. The CDR3 region has the DNA TGTGCCATCAGGGTAAGGACAGGGAACCACGAGCAGTACTTC.